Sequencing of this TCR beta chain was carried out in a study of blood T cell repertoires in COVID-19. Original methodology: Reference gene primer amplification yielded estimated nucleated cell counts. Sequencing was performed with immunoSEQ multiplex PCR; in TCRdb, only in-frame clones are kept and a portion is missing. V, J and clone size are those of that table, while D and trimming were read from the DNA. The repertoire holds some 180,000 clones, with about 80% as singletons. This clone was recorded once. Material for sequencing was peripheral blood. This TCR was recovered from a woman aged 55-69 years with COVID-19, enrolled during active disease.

The CDR3 DNA is TGTGCCTGGAGTGTGGACAGGGTCTATGGCTACACCTTC. The encoded protein is CAWSVDRVYGYTF. The chain links TRBV30 to TRBJ1-2; 8 nucleotides match TRBD1. The V segment lost 0 bases and the J segment 4 bases; nucleotides outside the gene matches: 1. The CDR3 extends over 13 amino acids. Germline CDR1 reads GTSNPN; CDR2 reads SVGIG (reference sequence).